The 3 T cell receptor beta chains below all came from one sample that was sequenced in a study of siplizumab effects on memory and regulatory T cells. Measured with immunoSEQ multiplex PCR; TCRdb has only the in-frame clones, and not every one. The sample holds roughly 56,000 clones, 85% to 95% seen once. Sequencing was performed on CD8+ T cells sorted from blood. The receptors here all came from a human donor in good health.

The V gene is TRBV4-1, the J gene TRBJ2-7; 8 bases agree with TRBD2. Germline lookup yields CDR1 MGHRA and CDR2 YSYEKL. The CDR3 runs to 15 residues. J gave up 6 bases and V 3 bases, and 10 bases lay outside the gene matches. In nucleotides, the CDR3 is TGCGCCAGCAGCCAGGTACCGGGACTAGAGGGCGAGCAGTACTTC. It translates to CASSQVPGLEGEQYF.

This clone was found once. The genes are TRBV28 and TRBJ1-5; TRBD1 is a possible D gene (5 bases). Trimming stripped 5 bases from V and 3 bases from J, with 11 bases between. The germline gives CDR1 MDHEN, CDR2 SYDVKM. The CDR3 runs to 14 residues. The chain's CDR3 is CASSVGRDNQPQHF. The CDR3 DNA reads as TGTGCCAGCAGTGTGGGGCGGGACAATCAGCCCCAGCATTTT.

This clone was seen only once. A junction end diverges from the germline sequence, so it may reflect a read error. The chain carries TRBV6-4 and TRBJ2-1; 10 bases agree with TRBD2. Germline CDR1 reads MRHNA; CDR2 reads SNTAGT. There are 14 residues in the CDR3. Here the CDR3 reads CASSDSITSGTLIF. The DNA for the CDR3 is TGTGCCAGCAGTGACTCGATAACTAGCGGGACGCTCATCTTC.